This T cell receptor (beta chain) was found in a study of cytomegalovirus exposure and HLA in healthy donors. PCR employed 60 Vbeta and 13 Jbeta primers. Using immunoSEQ multiplex PCR, the repertoire was profiled, and TCRdb retains in-frame clones only, with some absent. The sample lists some 94,000 clones; approximately 70% were seen once. Source material: PBMCs. The receptor was derived from a man aged 50 or older in good health and CMV-seronegative.

CDR3 DNA sequence: TGCGCCAGCAGCCCCAGAGGGACTAGCGGGGGGCTCACAGATACGCAGTATTTT. As protein: CASSPRGTSGGLTDTQYF. V is TRBV4-3 and J is TRBJ2-3; TRBD2 agrees at 15 bases. The CDR3 is 18 amino acids. Losses at the gene ends were 4 bases for V and 2 bases for J; bases not matched to a gene: 7. CDR1 is LGHNA, CDR2 YSLEER, per germline.